This TCR beta chain was retrieved from a study of cytomegalovirus exposure and HLA in healthy donors. The assay was immunoSEQ multiplex PCR, and TCRdb's table has in-frame clones only and misses some. The sample yields about 74,000 clones, approximately 94% seen once. CDR1 and CDR2 (germline): SGDLS, YYNGEE. The CDR3 contains 15 residues. Trimming removed 4 bases at V and 2 bases at J, with 15 bases between. Material for sequencing was PBMCs. The source is a woman between 18 and 30 years old in good health and CMV-seropositive. The chain carries TRBV9 and TRBJ2-5; possibly TRBD2 for D (6 bases). DNA of the CDR3: TGTGCCAGCAGCTTAACACCGGGACTTCAAGAGACCCAGTACTTC. Translation gives CASSLTPGLQETQYF.